This T cell receptor beta chain was found in a study of shared clonotypes between healthy human individuals. Per the germline V gene, CDR1 is SGHNT and CDR2 is YENEEA. The V gene lost 2 bases and the J gene lost 1 base, with 3 bases spanning the gap. This CDR3 spans 13 amino acids. Sequenced by immunoSEQ multiplex PCR; TCRdb stores in-frame clones only, minus some. The sample yields about 2.3 million clones, 85% to 95% seen once. As concerns this clone: The same CDR3 can be traced to other DNA sequences in this sample.

The genes are TRBV11-3 and TRBJ1-3; D not resolved. The receptor was isolated from a man aged 18 to 35 in good health. Some clones in this sample may be carry-over from other donors' samples. Input material: naive CD4+ T cells from PBMCs. Stated subset: CD45RA+ positively selected. The CDR3 is CASSLRSGNTIYF. The DNA of the CDR3 is TGTGCCAGCAGCTTACGGTCTGGAAACACCATATATTTT.